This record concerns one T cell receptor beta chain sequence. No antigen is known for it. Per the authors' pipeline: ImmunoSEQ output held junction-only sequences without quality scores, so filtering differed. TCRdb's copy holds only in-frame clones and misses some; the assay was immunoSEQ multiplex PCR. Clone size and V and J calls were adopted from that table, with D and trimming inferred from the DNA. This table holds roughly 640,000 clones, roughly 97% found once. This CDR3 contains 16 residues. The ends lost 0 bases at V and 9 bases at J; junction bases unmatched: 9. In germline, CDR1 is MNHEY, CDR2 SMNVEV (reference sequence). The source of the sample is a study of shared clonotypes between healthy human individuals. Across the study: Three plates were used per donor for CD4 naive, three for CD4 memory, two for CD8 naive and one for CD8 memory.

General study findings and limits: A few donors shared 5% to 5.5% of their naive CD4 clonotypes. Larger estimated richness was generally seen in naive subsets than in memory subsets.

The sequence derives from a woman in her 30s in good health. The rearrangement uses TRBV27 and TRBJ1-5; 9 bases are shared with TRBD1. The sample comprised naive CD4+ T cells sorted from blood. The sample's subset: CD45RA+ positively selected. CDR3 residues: CASSLSFGTGRRPQHF. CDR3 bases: TGTGCCAGCAGTTTATCTTTCGGGACAGGGCGTCGGCCCCAGCATTTT.